The text below deals with one T cell receptor (beta chain). This sample stems from a study of human T cells and chemical hapten exposure. TCRdb re-called the RACE reads through MiXCR, storing one row per CDR3 protein. The sample lists around 100,000 distinct CDR3 sequences; 9.5% to 12% were seen once. Specified time point: patch test 1, 2 weeks after DPC sensitization. Treatment denoted: therapeutic diphenylcyclopropenone sensitization with weekly scalp DPC. Sequenced material: whole blood, taken in connection with sensitization to the hapten diphenylcyclopropenone (DPC). The source of this sequence is a woman in her thirties or forties with alopecia areata. Some clones in this sample may be carry-over from other donors' samples.

CDR3 region: CASSLEGGAYNEQFF. The CDR3 bases are TGTGCCAGCAGCTTGGAGGGGGGGGCCTACAATGAGCAGTTCTTC. V usage is TRBV5-4 and J usage is TRBJ2-1; D is possibly TRBD2 (7 bases). The CDR3 is 15 residues long. Germline V gene lookup returns CDR1 SGHNT and CDR2 YYREEE (reference sequence). The V end was cut by 0 bases, the J end by 2 bases, with 9 bases between.